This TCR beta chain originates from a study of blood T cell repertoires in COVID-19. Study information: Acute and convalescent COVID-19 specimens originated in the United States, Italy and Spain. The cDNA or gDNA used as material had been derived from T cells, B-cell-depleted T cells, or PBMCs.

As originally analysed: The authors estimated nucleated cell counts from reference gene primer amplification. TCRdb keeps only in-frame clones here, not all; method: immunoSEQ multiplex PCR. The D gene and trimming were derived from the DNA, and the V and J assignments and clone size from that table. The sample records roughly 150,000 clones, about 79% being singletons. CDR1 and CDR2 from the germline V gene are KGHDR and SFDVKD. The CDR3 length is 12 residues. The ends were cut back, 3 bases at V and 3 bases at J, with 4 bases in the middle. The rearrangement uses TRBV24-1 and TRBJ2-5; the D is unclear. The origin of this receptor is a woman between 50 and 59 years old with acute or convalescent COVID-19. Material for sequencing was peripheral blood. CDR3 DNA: TGTGCCACCAGTGATGAGAAAGAGACCCAGTACTTC. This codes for CATSDEKETQYF.